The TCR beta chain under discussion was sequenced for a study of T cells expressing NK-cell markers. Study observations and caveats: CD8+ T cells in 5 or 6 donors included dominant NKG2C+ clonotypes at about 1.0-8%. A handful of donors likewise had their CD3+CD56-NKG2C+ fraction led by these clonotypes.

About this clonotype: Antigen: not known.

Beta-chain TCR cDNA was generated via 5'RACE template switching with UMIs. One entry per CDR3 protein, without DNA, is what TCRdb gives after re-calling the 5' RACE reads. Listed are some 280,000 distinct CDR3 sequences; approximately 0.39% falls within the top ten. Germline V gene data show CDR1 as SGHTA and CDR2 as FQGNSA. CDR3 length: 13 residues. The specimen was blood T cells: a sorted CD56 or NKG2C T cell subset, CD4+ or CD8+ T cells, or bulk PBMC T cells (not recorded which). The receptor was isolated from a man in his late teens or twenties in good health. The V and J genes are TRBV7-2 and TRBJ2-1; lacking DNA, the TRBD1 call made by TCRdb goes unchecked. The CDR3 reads CASSLAEGDGQFF.